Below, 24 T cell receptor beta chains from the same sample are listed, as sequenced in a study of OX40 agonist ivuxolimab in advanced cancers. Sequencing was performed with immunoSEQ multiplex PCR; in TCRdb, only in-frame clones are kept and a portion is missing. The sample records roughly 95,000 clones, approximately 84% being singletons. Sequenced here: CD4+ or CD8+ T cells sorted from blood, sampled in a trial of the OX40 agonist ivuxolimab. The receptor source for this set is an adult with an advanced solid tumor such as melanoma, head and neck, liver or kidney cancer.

CDR3 protein: CASSTLDRDLRGYTF. The CDR3 nucleotides read TGTGCCAGCAGTACCTTAGACAGGGACTTGAGGGGCTACACCTTC. This chain links TRBV6-1 with TRBJ1-2; 7 bases align to TRBD1. J gave up 8 bases and V 5 bases, and 14 bases lay outside the gene matches. CDR3 length: 15 residues. Germline CDR1 is MNHNS and CDR2 is SASEGT.

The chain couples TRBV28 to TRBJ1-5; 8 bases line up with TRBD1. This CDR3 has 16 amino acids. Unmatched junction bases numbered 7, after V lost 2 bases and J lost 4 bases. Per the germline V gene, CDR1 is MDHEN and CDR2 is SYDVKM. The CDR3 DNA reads TGTGCCAGCAGTTTAGTTTCAGGGGGCGCGAATCAGCCCCAGCATTTT. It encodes CASSLVSGGANQPQHF. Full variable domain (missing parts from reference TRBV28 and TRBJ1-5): DVKVTQSSRYLVKRTGEKVFLECVQDMDHENMFWYRQDPGLGLRLIYFSYDVKMKEKGDIPEGYSVSREKKERFSLILESASTNQTSMYLCASSLVSGGANQPQHFGDGTRLSIL.

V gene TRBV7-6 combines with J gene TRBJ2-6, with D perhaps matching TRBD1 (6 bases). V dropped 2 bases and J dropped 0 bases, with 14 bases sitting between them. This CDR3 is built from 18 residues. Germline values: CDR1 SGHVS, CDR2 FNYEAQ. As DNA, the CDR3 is TGTGCCAGCAGCTTAAGGCAGGGGCACTTCTCTGGGGCCAACGTCCTGACTTTC. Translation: CASSLRQGHFSGANVLTF.

The CDR3 is CASSPRTLAGGENNEQFF. In nucleotides, the CDR3 is TGTGCCAGCTCACCCAGAACACTAGCGGGAGGAGAAAACAATGAGCAGTTCTTC. The chain has TRBV18 and TRBJ2-1, with TRBD2 matching over 12 bases. This CDR3 is built from 18 residues. The V segment lost 3 bases and the J segment 5 bases; nucleotides outside the gene matches: 11. Germline V gives CDR1 KGHSH, CDR2 LQKENI.

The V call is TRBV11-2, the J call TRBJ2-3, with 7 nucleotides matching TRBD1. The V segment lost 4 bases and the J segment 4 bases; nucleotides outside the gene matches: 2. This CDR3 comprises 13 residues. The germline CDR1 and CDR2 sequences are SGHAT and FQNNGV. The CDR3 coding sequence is TGTGCCAGCAGCTCCCAGGGGGCAGATACGCAGTATTTT. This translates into CASSSQGADTQYF.

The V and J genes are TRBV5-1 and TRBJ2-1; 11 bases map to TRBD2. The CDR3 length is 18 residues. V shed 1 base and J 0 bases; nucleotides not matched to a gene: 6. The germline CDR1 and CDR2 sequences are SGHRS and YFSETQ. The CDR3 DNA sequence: TGCGCCAGCAGCTTGCTAGCGGGAGGCTCGAGCTCCTACAATGAGCAGTTCTTC. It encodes CASSLLAGGSSSYNEQFF.

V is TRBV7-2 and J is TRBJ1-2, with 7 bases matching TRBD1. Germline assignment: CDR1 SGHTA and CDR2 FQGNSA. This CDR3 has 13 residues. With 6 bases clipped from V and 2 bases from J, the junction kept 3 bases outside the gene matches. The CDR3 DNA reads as TGTGCCAGCAGTAGGGACAGAAACTATGGCTACACCTTC. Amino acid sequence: CASSRDRNYGYTF.

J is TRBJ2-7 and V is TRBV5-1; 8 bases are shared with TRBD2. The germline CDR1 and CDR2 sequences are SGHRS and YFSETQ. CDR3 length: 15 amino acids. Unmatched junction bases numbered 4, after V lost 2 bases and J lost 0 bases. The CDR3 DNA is TGCGCCAGCAGCTTAGCGGGGGACGTCTCCTACGAGCAGTACTTC. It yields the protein CASSLAGDVSYEQYF.

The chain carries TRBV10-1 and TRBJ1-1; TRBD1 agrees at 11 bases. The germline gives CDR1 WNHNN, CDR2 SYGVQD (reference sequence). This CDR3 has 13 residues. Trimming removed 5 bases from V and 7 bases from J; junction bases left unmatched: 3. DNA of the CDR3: TGCGCCAGCAGTCACGGGACAGGGGGTGAAGCTTTCTTT. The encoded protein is CASSHGTGGEAFF.

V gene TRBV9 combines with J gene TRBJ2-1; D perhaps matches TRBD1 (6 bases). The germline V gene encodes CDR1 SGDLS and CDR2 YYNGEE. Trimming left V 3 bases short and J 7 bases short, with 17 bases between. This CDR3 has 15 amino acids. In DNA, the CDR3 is TGTGCCAGCAGCGCCGACCGGACAGCTACAAATGAGCAGTTCTTC. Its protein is CASSADRTATNEQFF.

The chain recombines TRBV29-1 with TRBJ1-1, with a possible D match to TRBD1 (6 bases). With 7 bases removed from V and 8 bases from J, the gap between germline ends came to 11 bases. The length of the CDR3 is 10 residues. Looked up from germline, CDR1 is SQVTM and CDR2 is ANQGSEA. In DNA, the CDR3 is TGCAGCGCGGATACAGGGGAAGCTTTCTTT. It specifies CSADTGEAFF.

The CDR3 coding sequence is TGCAGCGTTTCTCGACAGGGTCAAGAGACCCAGTACTTC. This encodes CSVSRQGQETQYF. The chain employs TRBV29-1 and TRBJ2-5, with 7 nucleotides matching TRBD1. V gave up 5 bases and J gave up 2 bases; unmatched junction bases: 5. Germline lookup yields CDR1 SQVTM and CDR2 ANQGSEA. This CDR3 has 13 residues.

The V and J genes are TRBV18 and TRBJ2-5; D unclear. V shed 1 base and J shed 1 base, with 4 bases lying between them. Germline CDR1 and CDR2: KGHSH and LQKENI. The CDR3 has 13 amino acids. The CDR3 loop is CASSPLSQETQYF. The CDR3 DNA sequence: TGTGCCAGCTCACCACTATCCCAAGAGACCCAGTACTTC.

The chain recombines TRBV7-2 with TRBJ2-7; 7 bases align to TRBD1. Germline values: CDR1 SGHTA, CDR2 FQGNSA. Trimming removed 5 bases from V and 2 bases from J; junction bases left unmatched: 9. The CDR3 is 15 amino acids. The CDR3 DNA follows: TGTGCCAGCAGCCTCACCGGGACAGCAGCCTACGAGCAGTACTTC. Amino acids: CASSLTGTAAYEQYF.

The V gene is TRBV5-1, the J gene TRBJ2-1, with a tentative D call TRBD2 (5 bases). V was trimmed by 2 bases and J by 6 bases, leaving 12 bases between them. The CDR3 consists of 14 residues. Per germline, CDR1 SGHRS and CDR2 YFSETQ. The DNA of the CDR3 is TGCGCCAGCAGCTTTTCGGCTAGCACCAATGAGCAGTTCTTC. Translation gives CASSFSASTNEQFF. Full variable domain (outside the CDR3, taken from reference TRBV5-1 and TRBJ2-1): KAGVTQTPRYLIKTRGQQVTLSCSPISGHRSVSWYQQTPGQGLQFLFEYFSETQRNKGNFPGRFSGRQFSNSRSEMNVSTLELGDSALYLCASSFSASTNEQFFGPGTRLTVL.

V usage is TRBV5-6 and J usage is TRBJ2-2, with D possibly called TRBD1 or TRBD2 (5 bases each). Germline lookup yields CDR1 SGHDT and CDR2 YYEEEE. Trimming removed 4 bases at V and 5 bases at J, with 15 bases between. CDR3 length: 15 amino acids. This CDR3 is CASSPGPKETGELFF. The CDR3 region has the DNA TGTGCCAGCAGCCCGGGACCGAAAGAGACCGGGGAGCTGTTTTTT. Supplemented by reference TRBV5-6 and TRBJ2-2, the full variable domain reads DAGVTQSPTHLIKTRGQQVTLRCSPKSGHDTVSWYQQALGQGPQFIFQYYEEEERQRGNFPDRFSGHQFPNYSSELNVNALLLGDSALYLCASSPGPKETGELFFGEGSRLTVL.

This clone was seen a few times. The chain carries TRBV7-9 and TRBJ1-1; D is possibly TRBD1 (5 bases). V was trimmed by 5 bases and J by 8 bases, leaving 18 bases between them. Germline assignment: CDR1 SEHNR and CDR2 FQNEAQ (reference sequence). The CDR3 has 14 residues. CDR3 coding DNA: TGTGCCAGCAGCCCCACGACAGAAAGGGGCGAAGCTTTCTTT. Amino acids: CASSPTTERGEAFF.

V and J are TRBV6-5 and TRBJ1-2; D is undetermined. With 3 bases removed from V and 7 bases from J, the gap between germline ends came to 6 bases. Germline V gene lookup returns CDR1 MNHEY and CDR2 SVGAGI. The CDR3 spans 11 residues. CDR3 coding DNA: TGTGCCAGCAGTTATTCGGTTGGCTACACCTTC. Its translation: CASSYSVGYTF.

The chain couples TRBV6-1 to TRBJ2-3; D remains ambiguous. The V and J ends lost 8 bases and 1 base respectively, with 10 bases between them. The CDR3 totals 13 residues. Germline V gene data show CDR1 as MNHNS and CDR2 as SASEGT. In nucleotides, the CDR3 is TGTGCCAGCCTTAAGGCGGGCACAGATACGCAGTATTTT. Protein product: CASLKAGTDTQYF.

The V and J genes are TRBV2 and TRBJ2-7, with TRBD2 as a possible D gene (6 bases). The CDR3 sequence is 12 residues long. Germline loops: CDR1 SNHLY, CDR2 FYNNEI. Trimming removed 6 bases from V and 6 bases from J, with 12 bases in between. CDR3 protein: CASRDYLSEQYF. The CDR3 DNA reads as TGTGCCAGCAGGGACTACTTATCCGAGCAGTACTTC.

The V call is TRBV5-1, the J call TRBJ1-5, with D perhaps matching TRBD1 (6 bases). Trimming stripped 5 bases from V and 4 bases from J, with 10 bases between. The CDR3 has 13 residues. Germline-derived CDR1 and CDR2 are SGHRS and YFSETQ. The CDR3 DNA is TGCGCCAGCAGTCAGGGGACGAATCAGCCCCAGCATTTT. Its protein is CASSQGTNQPQHF.

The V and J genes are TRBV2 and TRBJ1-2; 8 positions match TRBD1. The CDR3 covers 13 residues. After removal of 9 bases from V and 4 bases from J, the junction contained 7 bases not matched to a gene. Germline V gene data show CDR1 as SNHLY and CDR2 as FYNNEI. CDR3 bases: TGTGCCAGTAAAGCTGGACAGGGCTATGGCTACACCTTC. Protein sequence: CASKAGQGYGYTF.

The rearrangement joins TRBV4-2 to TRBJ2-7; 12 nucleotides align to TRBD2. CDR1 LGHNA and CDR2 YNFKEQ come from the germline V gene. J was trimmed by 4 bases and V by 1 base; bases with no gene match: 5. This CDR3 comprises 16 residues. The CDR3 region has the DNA TGTGCCAGCAGCCAAGTCTCGACTAGCGGGAGTTACGAGCAGTACTTC. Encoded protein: CASSQVSTSGSYEQYF.

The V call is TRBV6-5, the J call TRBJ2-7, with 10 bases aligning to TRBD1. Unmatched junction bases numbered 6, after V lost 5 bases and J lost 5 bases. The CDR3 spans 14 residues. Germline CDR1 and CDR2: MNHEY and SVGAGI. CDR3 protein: CASSHRDRGDEQYF. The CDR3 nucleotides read TGTGCCAGCAGTCACCGGGACAGGGGTGACGAGCAGTACTTC.